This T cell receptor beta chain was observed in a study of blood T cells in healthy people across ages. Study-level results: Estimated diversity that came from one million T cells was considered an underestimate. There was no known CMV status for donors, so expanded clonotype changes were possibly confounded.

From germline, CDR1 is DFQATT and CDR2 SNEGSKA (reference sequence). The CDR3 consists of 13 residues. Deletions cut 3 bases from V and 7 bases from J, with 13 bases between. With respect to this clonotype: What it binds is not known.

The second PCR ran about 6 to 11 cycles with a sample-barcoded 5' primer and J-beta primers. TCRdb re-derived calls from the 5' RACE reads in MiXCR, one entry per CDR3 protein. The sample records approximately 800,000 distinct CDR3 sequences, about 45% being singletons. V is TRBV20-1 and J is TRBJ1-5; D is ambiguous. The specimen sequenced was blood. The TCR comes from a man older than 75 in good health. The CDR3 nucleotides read TGCAGTGCTAGTGGTGGTTCCGAACAGCCCCAGCATTTT. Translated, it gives CSASGGSEQPQHF.